This TCR beta chain was profiled in a study of shared clonotypes between healthy human individuals (dated by TCRdb to 2018 to 2021). Study-level background: A few men and a couple of women, aged 18 to 49 years, made up the cohort. For each donor, CD4 naive and CD4 memory were each run on three plates, CD8 naive on two plates, and CD8 memory on one plate. The study deeply sequenced blood TCR repertoires of five healthy adults to estimate repertoire size and the extent of clonotype sharing between individuals. Libraries were prepared and TCR repertoires were sequenced by different laboratories using diverse techniques, in order to increase sequencing depth and limit assay-specific biases. Between about 0.8 and 9 billion PBMCs per donor were obtained by leukapheresis. What the work shows at the level of the full study, not this receptor alone: Because the study included only a small number of donors, the genetic and exposure-history diversity represented was limited. Sharing across several donors was observed for around 5% of naive CD4, under 4% of naive CD8, about 2.3% of memory CD4, and roughly 0.4% of memory CD8 clonotypes. Compared with non-shared clonotypes, the clonotypes found in all four sorted-subset donors had higher generation probabilities. Based on pairwise subsampling, the degree of clonotype sharing among donors was expected to be affected by sequencing depth. Naive subsets generally had larger estimated clonotype richness than memory subsets. Only blood was sampled, and tissue TCR repertoires likely differ from those in blood. Even with the large sequencing depth, rarefaction of the sorted-subset datasets indicated that sequencing was incomplete.

Comment on this clone: Its antigen target is currently unknown. Base quality data are lacking; no much larger clone is found one base away.

Using the deep immunoSEQ assay, multiplex PCR amplified TCR CDR3 regions from genomic DNA. Genomic DNA extracted from each cell subset was distributed evenly over all wells of several immunoSEQ 96-well plates, and each plate served as one replicate. For sorted subsets, 150 to 250 ng of genomic DNA, equivalent to 30,000 or so T cell genomes, went into each replicate PCR. Purified libraries were quantified with a Qubit 3.0 fluorometer, sized on a Bioanalyzer 2100, and re-quantified with the KAPA Library Quantification kit. A separate single-read 150-cycle Illumina NextSeq 550 flow cell was used to sequence each immunoSEQ 96-well plate. In the authors' own workflow: The immunoSEQ output contained only junctional sequences without quality scores, so filtering could not match that applied to full-length reads. Sequences were annotated with PyIR, a Python wrapper for IgBLAST v1.9, and V/J genes and CDR3 were assigned using IMGT germline references. Any read was removed if the V/J assignment was weak (E-value above 1e-6), the CDR3 was missing, or the read contained stop codons, out-of-frame junctions, or ambiguous translated residues. A V3J clonotype was defined by an identical inferred V gene, J gene, and CDR3 amino acid sequence. Percentage overlap between repertoires was calculated by dividing the number of shared unique clonotypes by the size of the smaller repertoire. Repertoire richness was assessed with RTK rarefaction, the Chao1 estimator, and Recon v2.1 estimates of unobserved clonotypes. Generation probabilities were computed with OLGA for all TCRbeta clonotypes obtained by the gDNA method from several donors. What TCRdb holds here is the immuneACCESS table cut down to in-frame rearrangements. Part of the clones is not present; checked against another copy, under half of the missing clones reflect an unresolved V gene, and the others are unexplained. Clone size and V and J calls were adopted from that table, with D and trimming inferred from the DNA. Counted in this sample were more than 2 million clones; about 95% of them appeared once. Of the sample, approximately 1.2% falls within the top ten clones.

CD8 naive samples were obtained by positive selection for CCR7 among CD45RO-negative cells, yielding a CD45RA+CCR7+ population from which TemRA cells were excluded. Donors were healthy HIV-negative adults with no recently reported acute infections or vaccinations. Only Caucasian adults living in Nashville, Tennessee, USA were represented among the donors. After blood collection by leukapheresis, PBMCs were isolated using Ficoll-Histopaque density gradient centrifugation and then cryopreserved in the vapor phase of liquid nitrogen. Analytical flow cytometry was used to check the purity and quantity of each magnetically sorted T cell population. Each sorted fraction had its genomic DNA isolated and then quantified by UV absorbance on a Nanodrop 2000c. Its CDR3 holds 15 amino acids, cysteine through phenylalanine. Of the read, only the CDR3 DNA is kept; its 45 bases are in frame from base 1. At the junction V is shortened by 0 bases and J by 0 bases, with 10 bases in between. CDR1 and CDR2 are read off the germline V gene (reference sequence) as SGHKS and YYEKEE.

This TCR was recovered from a man aged 18 to 30 in good health. Sequenced: naive CD8+ T cells sorted from blood. The cell subset or site label of this sample denotes: CD45RA+CCR7+. Recombination connected TRBV5-5 to TRBJ2-7; the D gene cannot be named for sure. The CDR3 protein: CASSLVGRSSYEQYF. The sequenced DNA is TGTGCCAGCAGCTTGGTTGGCCGGAGCTCCTACGAGCAGTACTTC. Outside the CDR3, residues come from the reference TRBV5-5 and TRBJ2-7 proteins, so the full variable domain is: DAGVTQSPTHLIKTRGQQVTLRCSPISGHKSVSWYQQVLGQGPQFIFQYYEKEERGRGNFPDRFSARQFPNYSSELNVNALLLGDSALYLCASSLVGRSSYEQYFGPGTRLTVT.